Sequencing of this T cell receptor (beta chain) was carried out in a study of Ad26.COV2.S vaccination and SARS-CoV-2 variants. The V end lost 2 bases, the J end lost 0 bases, and 2 bases lay between the germline ends. The CDR3 totals 13 residues. The V gene's germline CDR1 is MDHEN and CDR2 SYDVKM. A word on this clone: The same CDR3 arises from other DNA sequences in this sample as well.

Stated treatment: some 20 received Ad26.COV2.S at low or high dose, single or two shots; roughly 5 received placebo; per-sample allocation not given. Sample collection was performed on day 63 after the first vaccine or placebo injection. Donation came from an adult in Boston who was aged 18-55 years. Clones were sequenced by immunoSEQ multiplex PCR, and TCRdb holds only the in-frame ones, with some missing. In the table there are 430,000 or so clones, about nine tenths of which are singletons. The specimen comprised peripheral blood, sampled in a trial of Ad26.COV2.S vaccine versus placebo. This chain connects TRBV28 to TRBJ2-1; D gene ambiguous. The clonotype comes from a person aged 18-60 years who received the Ad26.COV2.S COVID-19 vaccine or a placebo. The CDR3 sequence: CASSLSSYNEQFF. The CDR3 bases are TGTGCCAGCAGTTTAAGCTCCTACAATGAGCAGTTCTTC. The whole variable domain, remainder taken from reference TRBV28 and TRBJ2-1, is DVKVTQSSRYLVKRTGEKVFLECVQDMDHENMFWYRQDPGLGLRLIYFSYDVKMKEKGDIPEGYSVSREKKERFSLILESASTNQTSMYLCASSLSSYNEQFFGPGTRLTVL.